One sample yielded the 7 T cell receptor beta chains listed below, sequenced in a study of technical replicates of blood from several donors. The repertoire was sequenced with immunoSEQ multiplex PCR; TCRdb's copy has only in-frame clones and lacks some. This sample has 55,000 to 75,000 clones, with about 94% found just once. The specimen sequenced was PBMCs. All receptors come from a human donor in good health. Some clones in this sample may be carry-over from other donors' samples.

This clone came up once. The rearrangement uses TRBV7-9 and TRBJ2-3; weak D call: TRBD2 (5 bases). This CDR3 contains 13 residues. Germline V gene lookup returns CDR1 SEHNR and CDR2 FQNEAQ (reference sequence). The germline V and J ends were trimmed by 3 bases and 5 bases, with 9 bases remaining between them. The CDR3 nucleotides are TGTGCCAGCAGCTTGCGGGTCTTAGATACGCAGTATTTT. Translated, it gives CASSLRVLDTQYF.

This sequence joins TRBV7-3 and TRBJ2-7; 7 bases line up with TRBD1. The CDR3 consists of 12 residues. Germline values: CDR1 SGHTA, CDR2 FQGTGA. J was trimmed by 5 bases and V by 4 bases; bases with no gene match: 2. The CDR3 region is CASSSQGNEQYF. The CDR3 coding sequence is TGTGCCAGCAGCTCACAGGGGAACGAGCAGTACTTC.

The V and J genes are TRBV11-3 and TRBJ1-5; a weak D match, TRBD1 (5 bases). Deletions cut 2 bases from V and 5 bases from J, with 10 bases between. In germline, CDR1 is SGHNT, CDR2 YENEEA. The CDR3 spans 14 residues. CDR3 sequence: CASSLKGADQPQHF. As DNA, the CDR3 is TGTGCCAGCAGCTTAAAAGGGGCCGATCAGCCCCAGCATTTT.

This chain uses TRBV23-1 with TRBJ1-5; possible D gene TRBD1, 5 bases. TRBV23-1 is recorded as an ORF, its role being uncertain. The CDR3 has 15 residues. Between the trimmed V and J ends, which lost 0 bases and 7 bases, there was a span of 13 bases. CDR3 in DNA: TGCGCCAGCAGTCAATCGGATCAGGGTAGGCAGCCCCAGCATTTT. This gives the protein CASSQSDQGRQPQHF.

V gene TRBV2 combines with J gene TRBJ2-7; D may be TRBD1 (6 bases). The CDR3 runs to 15 residues. V was clipped by 3 bases and J by 3 bases, with 15 bases between them. Germline lookup yields CDR1 SNHLY and CDR2 FYNNEI. In DNA, the CDR3 is TGTGCCAGCAGTGAGTTTAAGGACAGAGGCTACGAGCAGTACTTC. Its translation: CASSEFKDRGYEQYF.

This clone has just one count. J is TRBJ2-3 and V is TRBV29-1; TRBD2 matches at 7 bases. The CDR3 is 15 amino acids. V shed 3 bases, J shed 5 bases, and the junction held 11 bases outside the gene matches. The germline CDR1 and CDR2 sequences are SQVTM and ANQGSEA. This CDR3 is CSVDQTSLVRDTQYF. CDR3 nucleotides: TGCAGCGTTGACCAGACTAGCTTAGTTAGAGATACGCAGTATTTT.

The V and J genes are TRBV5-4 and TRBJ2-6, with D unresolved. CDR3 size: 15 residues. The V end was cut by 0 bases, the J end by 4 bases, with 8 bases between. The germline gives CDR1 SGHNT, CDR2 YYREEE (reference sequence). CDR3 DNA sequence: TGTGCCAGCAGCTTGGCCGGGTTCGGGGCCAACGTCCTGACTTTC. It translates to CASSLAGFGANVLTF.